These 9 T cell receptor beta chains originate from one sample sequenced in a study of regulatory T cells in long-lasting Graves disease. The time point here: newly diagnosed GD, antithyroid drugs for less than 3 months. There was RNA extracted from PBMCs, and the TCR library was made from it. Sequencing libraries for TCR beta were prepared with iRepertoire HTBI primers and Arm-PCR of CDR3 regions. MiXCR was run by TCRdb on the multiplex PCR reads, yielding one entry per CDR3 protein. The table shows about 220,000 distinct CDR3 sequences, with around a fifth occurring only once. The data were also submitted as part of a second study, on T cells in Graves' hyperthyroidism and ophthalmopathy.

The sequencing used peripheral blood mononuclear cells (PBMCs), collected at new diagnosis, from a patient treated with antithyroid drugs. All receptors derive from a woman aged 25-40 years with Graves disease.

Only a few counts were recorded for this clonotype. The V and J genes are TRBV10-1 and TRBJ1-4, with D unclear. This CDR3 comprises 15 residues. Trimming cost V 8 bases and J 0 bases, with 13 bases left between them. Germline values: CDR1 WNHNN, CDR2 SYGVQD (reference sequence). In nucleotides, the CDR3 is TGCGCCAGCCAAGAGTCCGGGGCAACTAATGAAAAACTGTTTTTT. This sequence encodes CASQESGATNEKLFF.

This rearrangement joins TRBV6-5 to TRBJ2-1, with D maybe TRBD2 (6 bases). The V end lost 0 bases, the J end lost 2 bases, and 17 bases lay between the germline ends. This CDR3 region has 18 residues. Germline-derived CDR1 and CDR2 are MNHEY and SVGAGI. The CDR3 region is CASSYSGGRISTYNEQFF. For the CDR3, the DNA is TGTGCCAGCAGTTACTCAGGAGGGCGGATTTCTACCTACAATGAGCAGTTCTTC.

This clonotype has ten or more counts. The chain combines TRBV2 with TRBJ1-1; a weak D match, TRBD1 (5 bases). This CDR3 is 16 amino acids long. Germline V CDR1 and CDR2: SNHLY, FYNNEI. The V end was cut by 6 bases, the J end by 4 bases, with 21 bases between. The CDR3 coding sequence is TGTGCCAGCAGCAAACCCTCGGGGCTGGGAGGCACTGAAGCTTTCTTT. It codes for CASSKPSGLGGTEAFF.

This clonotype came up a few times. A much larger clone lies a single base off, so this may be a read error. J is TRBJ2-3 and V is TRBV6-1; TRBD2 aligns across 15 bases. Germline values: CDR1 MNHNS, CDR2 SASEGT. J gave up 5 bases and V 5 bases, and 8 bases lay outside the gene matches. The CDR3 runs to 17 residues. The CDR3: CASSIGLAGGLVDTQYF. The CDR3, as DNA: TGTGCCAGCAGTATAGGACTAGCGGGAGGGCTGGTAGATACGCAGTATTTT.

In regard to this clonotype: This may stem from a read error, because a much larger clone lies one nucleotide away. Because it lacks the conserved phenylalanine or tryptophan at the end, this CDR3 is likely a read error. V is TRBV6-5 and J is TRBJ1-5; 10 bases line up with TRBD1. Germline V gives CDR1 MNHEY, CDR2 SVGAGI. The CDR3 runs to 18 residues. The ends lost 0 bases at V and 6 bases at J; junction bases unmatched: 11. This chain's CDR3 is CASSYSPGQGRLSQPQHS. Written as DNA, the CDR3 is TGTGCCAGCAGTTACTCCCCGGGACAGGGGAGATTATCTCAGCCCCAGCATTCT.

This chain connects TRBV6-1 to TRBJ2-5; no definite D call. This CDR3 is built from 12 residues. V lost 10 bases to trimming and J lost 2 bases, with 11 bases between them. The germline V gene encodes CDR1 MNHNS and CDR2 SASEGT. CDR3 bases: TGTGCCACCGCCGCCATACAAGAGACCCAGTACTTC. Its translation: CATAAIQETQYF.

Details on this clonotype: A much larger clonotype is one base distant, so this may be a read error. The CDR3 does not end in the conserved phenylalanine or tryptophan, so this is likely a read error. The chain uses TRBV11-2 and TRBJ2-5, with a possible D match to TRBD2 (6 bases). The CDR3 is 16 amino acids. The V gene's germline CDR1 is SGHAT and CDR2 FQNNGV. Trimming shortened V by 5 bases and J by 2 bases, and 18 bases separated the two germline ends. The CDR3 nucleotides read TGTGCCAGCAGCAGGAGGGGCCTGTTAAAACAAGAGACCCAGTACCTC. Translation: CASSRRGLLKQETQYL.

This clonotype has ten or more counts. The chain is built from TRBV11-3 and TRBJ2-3; tentatively, D is TRBD2 (6 bases). The ends were cut back, 5 bases at V and 6 bases at J, with 12 bases in the middle. The CDR3 contains 13 residues. Germline CDR1 and CDR2: SGHNT and YENEEA. CDR3 DNA sequence: TGTGCCAGCAGCCTCGGGGAGGTGGATACGCAGTATTTT. Amino acids: CASSLGEVDTQYF.

This clonotype was counted a few times. The J gene is TRBJ2-1, the V gene TRBV9, with 12 bases aligning to TRBD1. Per germline, CDR1 SGDLS and CDR2 YYNGEE. The ends lost 7 bases at V and 5 bases at J; junction bases unmatched: 10. The CDR3 spans 16 residues. The CDR3 bases are TGTGCCAGCGCACAAGGGACAGGGGGCGAGGACAATGAGCAGTTCTTC. Translation gives CASAQGTGGEDNEQFF.